This TCR beta chain was recorded in a study of T-cell reconstitution after alpha-beta-depleted transplantation in children. This sample's TCRbeta library carried unique molecular identifier barcodes. One entry per CDR3 protein results from TCRdb running MiXCR on the PCR reads. The table lists fewer than 700,000 distinct CDR3 sequences, over 10% of them singletons. Findings and caveats of the study: From newly produced T cells came most of the T-cell counts and diversity one year after transplant. Some patients' high day-60 TCRbeta diversity was attributed to recipient cells surviving conditioning.

About this clonotype: The antigen is not known.

Trimming left V 3 bases short and J 0 bases short, with 22 bases between. Per the germline V gene, CDR1 is DFQATT and CDR2 is SNEGSKA (reference sequence). The CDR3 sequence is 18 residues long. The chain uses TRBV20-1 and TRBJ2-3; TRBD2 might be the D (7 bases). The TCR comes from a male patient aged 10 to 17 who had a stem cell transplant for acute myeloid leukemia, so the T cells may come from the graft donor. Source: PBMCs, mostly from graft donor cells, taken 360 days after TCRalphabeta/CD19-depleted stem cell transplant. Written as DNA, the CDR3 is TGCAGTGCTAGGGTCCCGGGGGGCGGAACTACTAGCACAGATACGCAGTATTTT. Translating gives CSARVPGGGTTSTDTQYF.